This T cell receptor beta chain was observed in a study of tumor and adjacent non-tumor tissue in lung cancer (dated by TCRdb to 2016 to 2019). Concerning the study at large: Of the cohort, 11 to 12 patients had adenocarcinoma, 2 had squamous cell carcinoma and 1 had small cell lung cancer. The study compared bulk TCRbeta repertoires from lung tumor tissue and matched distant non-tumor lung tissue of roughly 15 lung cancer patients. In total, sequencing yielded 125,075,908 productive TCRbeta reads, which works out to an average of around 4.2 million reads per sample. Some 31 paired specimens, one tumor and one normal lung sample per patient, were profiled by TCRbeta CDR3 sequencing. Ages among the approximately 15 patients ranged from roughly 31 to 76 years, there were roughly ten men and 5 women, and disease was at TNM stage I to III. Overall study outcomes, separate from this receptor: Neither the sequencing platform nor unique molecular identifiers are mentioned in the methods. Significantly higher TCR diversity (inverse Simpson) was observed in tumor tissue than in normal lung tissue (approximately 430 vs 150, P = 0.0075, Mann-Whitney U test). The cohort had only roughly 14 patients, and the authors noted that larger samples and more detailed clinical data are needed. Peripheral blood was not sequenced, so blood TCRbeta repertoires in these lung cancer patients were not examined. TCR diversity was significantly higher in younger patients, and greater tumor TCR diversity was associated with shorter overall survival and shorter disease-free survival. A significantly larger cumulative share of the repertoire was made up by the top 100 clones in normal lung than in tumor tissue.

Library preparation employed multiplex PCR. Sequencing relied on an Illumina HiSeq 2500. TCRbeta libraries were constructed through three rounds of nested PCR with primers (Table S4) according to protocols adapted from ARM-PCR. Before sequencing, PCR products in the 200-500 bp range were cut out of the gel and cleaned up using the QIAquick gel extraction kit. The paper's data handling went like this. Trimmomatic was used to clean the reads, FLASH was used to merge the reads into complete CDR3 sequences, and MiTCR was used to assign the reads to V(D)J germline segments. Clonal diversity was computed as the inverse Simpson's index with VDJtools. Productive reads were defined as in-frame sequences without a premature stop codon. TCRdb passed the public sequencing reads through fastp at Q25 and MiXCR, retaining productive beta sequences. Each record represents a unique CDR3 protein, reported with the most common genes and DNA among its rows. The V and J calls shown here were made by TCRdb, not taken from the authors' results. For this sample the table gives around 74,000 distinct CDR3 sequences, of which around 65% were detected only once. The top ten constitute 10% to 15% of the sample.

Worth noting for this clonotype: Its antigen has not been determined. The final CDR3 position lacks the conserved phenylalanine or tryptophan, pointing to a likely read error.

Bulk unsorted tissue served as the source for RNA extraction, and RNA quality was assessed using a NanoDrop ND-1000 and an Agilent 2100. All donors had newly diagnosed lung cancer, had not received prior chemotherapy, and were admitted for thoracic surgery in China between August and November 2014. Patients who had received previous radiotherapy or chemotherapy, or who had another concurrent cancer, were excluded from the study. Surgical tissue pieces of roughly 1-2.2 cm3 were preserved in RNAlater solution and stored at -80 °C until use. Via the germline V gene, CDR1 is SQVTM and CDR2 ANQGSEA. The CDR3 region is 15 residues in length, termini included. The CDR3 DNA has 45 bases and is translated from base 1.

Sequencing was carried out using lung tumor tissue. This chain is built from TRBV29-1 and TRBJ2-7; the junction holds 10 bases that match TRBD1. The sequence came from a woman aged 70-85 years with non-small cell lung cancer. This receptor carries the CDR3 CSVESSGQGSYEQYL. The nucleotides are TGCAGTGTTGAATCATCGGGACAGGGGTCGTACGAGCAGTACTTA.